Presented here are 20 T cell receptor beta chains from one specimen sequenced in a study of blood T cell repertoires in COVID-19. The data were produced by immunoSEQ multiplex PCR, yet TCRdb's version contains in-frame clones alone and is incomplete. The table includes 250,000 to 300,000 clones, 75% to 90% detected once. Source material: peripheral blood. The source is a man aged 30-40 years with active or convalescent COVID-19.

The chain carries TRBV7-2 and TRBJ2-7; 8 nucleotides match TRBD2. Trimming at V came to 5 bases and at J to 4 bases, leaving 13 bases not matched to a gene. The CDR3 sequence is 16 residues long. Germline assignment: CDR1 SGHTA and CDR2 FQGNSA. The CDR3 spells CASSRDAGGEGYEQYF. The CDR3, as DNA: TGTGCCAGCAGCAGGGACGCGGGGGGAGAGGGTTACGAGCAGTACTTC.

This chain links TRBV27 with TRBJ2-1; 9 positions match TRBD1. CDR3 length: 15 amino acids. Germline trimming cut 7 bases from V and 4 bases from J; bases unmatched to any gene: 8. The germline V gene encodes CDR1 MNHEY and CDR2 SMNVEV (reference sequence). The DNA of the CDR3 is TGTGCCAGCACACAGGCGGGACAGGGTTACAATGAGCAGTTCTTC. It translates to CASTQAGQGYNEQFF.

This clone was observed a handful of times. This chain uses TRBV4-2 with TRBJ2-7; 9 bases are a match to TRBD1. This CDR3 region has 16 residues. Germline V CDR1 and CDR2: LGHNA, YNFKEQ. V lost 6 bases and J lost 7; bases outside the gene matches: 16. CDR3 bases: TGTGCCAGCAGGCTCGTCGAGGGGACAGGGCTACAGGAGCAGTACTTC. Protein product: CASRLVEGTGLQEQYF.

The chain is built from TRBV9 and TRBJ2-1, with D perhaps TRBD2 (6 bases). The CDR3 has 15 residues. V lost 6 bases to trimming and J lost 6 bases, with 19 bases between them. CDR1 and CDR2 (germline): SGDLS, YYNGEE. CDR3 loop: CASTIGWAEGNEQFF. CDR3 nucleotide sequence: TGTGCCAGCACTATTGGCTGGGCGGAGGGCAATGAGCAGTTCTTC.

This clone came up once. V is TRBV10-1 and J is TRBJ2-7, with 8 nucleotides matching TRBD1. The CDR3 extends over 14 amino acids. V lost 7 bases and J lost 3; bases outside the gene matches: 8. CDR1 is WNHNN and CDR2 is SYGVQD in the germline V gene (reference sequence). CDR3: CASTGQEEIYEQYF. The CDR3 region has the DNA TGCGCCAGCACGGGACAGGAGGAGATCTACGAGCAGTACTTC.

The chain is built from TRBV19 and TRBJ2-1, with TRBD1 matching over 7 bases. The V gene's germline CDR1 is LNHDA and CDR2 SQIVND (reference sequence). Trimming cost V 5 bases and J 6 bases; bases outside gene matches: 7. The CDR3 has 14 amino acids. CDR3 bases: TGTGCCAGTAGTGTCAGACAGGGTGGCAATGAGCAGTTCTTC. The encoded protein is CASSVRQGGNEQFF.

The chain combines TRBV7-8 with TRBJ2-5; 16 positions match TRBD2. V lost 7 bases to trimming and J lost 1 base; unmatched junction nucleotides: 9. Germline-derived CDR1 and CDR2 are SGHVS and FQNEAQ. The length of the CDR3 is 18 residues. The CDR3 DNA follows: TGTGCCAGCAACCCTGAGGGGACTAGCGGGGGGGTCCAAGAGACCCAGTACTTC. Amino acid sequence: CASNPEGTSGGVQETQYF.

This chain joins TRBV6-1 and TRBJ2-3; 13 bases line up with TRBD2. CDR1 is MNHNS, CDR2 SASEGT, per germline. CDR3 size: 17 residues. Unmatched junction bases numbered 4, after V lost 4 bases and J lost 0 bases. DNA for the CDR3: TGTGCCAGCAGTGCGGGACTAGCGGGAAGGAGCACAGATACGCAGTATTTT. It yields the protein CASSAGLAGRSTDTQYF.

The chain carries TRBV2 and TRBJ2-3; 7 bases line up with TRBD2. CDR1 SNHLY and CDR2 FYNNEI come from the germline V gene. The trim removed 2 bases at V and 3 bases at J, leaving 2 bases unmatched. The CDR3 is 14 amino acids. This CDR3 is CASSELGGTDTQYF. The CDR3 nucleotides read TGTGCCAGCAGTGAATTGGGAGGGACAGATACGCAGTATTTT. The full variable domain, its missing parts supplied by reference TRBV2 and TRBJ2-3, is EPEVTQTPSHQVTQMGQEVILRCVPISNHLYFYWYRQILGQKVEFLVSFYNNEISEKSEIFDDQFSVERPDGSNFTLKIRSTKLEDSAMYFCASSELGGTDTQYFGPGTRLTVL.

The chain joins TRBV5-1 to TRBJ1-3, with TRBD1 as a possible D gene (5 bases). Germline CDR1 is SGHRS and CDR2 is YFSETQ. Trimming shortened V by 4 bases and J by 4 bases, and 9 bases separated the two germline ends. This CDR3 is 13 amino acids long. DNA for the CDR3: TGCGCCAGCAGCCCTGGGGGGGGAAACACCATATATTTT. Translation: CASSPGGGNTIYF.

This rearrangement joins TRBV11-2 to TRBJ2-1; 11 nucleotides agree with TRBD2. Germline loops: CDR1 SGHAT, CDR2 FQNNGV. Germline trimming cut 7 bases from V and 6 bases from J; bases unmatched to any gene: 8. The CDR3 is made up of 15 amino acids. CDR3: CASTMGLAEANEQFF. The CDR3 DNA is TGTGCCAGCACCATGGGACTAGCGGAGGCCAATGAGCAGTTCTTC.

This chain joins TRBV2 and TRBJ2-1; 9 nucleotides agree with TRBD2. Trimming took 1 base from V and 8 from J; bases not matched to a gene: 9. Germline V gene sequence: CDR1 SNHLY, CDR2 FYNNEI. The CDR3 sequence is 16 residues long. The CDR3 protein is CASSEEGSGGSYEQFF. The CDR3 DNA reads TGTGCCAGCAGTGAAGAAGGTAGCGGGGGTTCGTATGAGCAGTTCTTC.

The chain is built from TRBV10-3 and TRBJ2-7; D not resolved. CDR1 ENHRY and CDR2 SYGVKD come from the germline V gene. CDR3 size: 11 residues. V lost 1 base to trimming and J lost 5 bases, with 3 bases between them. The CDR3 nucleotides are TGTGCCATCAGTGAGTTCGACGAGCAGTACTTC. As protein: CAISEFDEQYF.

This chain links TRBV11-2 with TRBJ2-7; the match to TRBD1 covers 11 bases. CDR3 length: 16 amino acids. Germline CDR1 SGHAT, CDR2 FQNNGV. After removal of 4 bases from V and 2 bases from J, the junction contained 7 bases not matched to a gene. Here the CDR3 reads CASSSTGTGGTYEQYF. In DNA form, the CDR3 reads TGTGCCAGCAGCTCTACCGGGACAGGGGGTACCTACGAGCAGTACTTC.

This chain links TRBV19 with TRBJ1-4, with D possibly matching TRBD1 (6 bases). The CDR3 contains 16 residues. V was pared by 6 bases and J by 5 bases, with 19 bases between. CDR1 and CDR2 from the germline V gene are LNHDA and SQIVND (reference sequence). The CDR3: CASRGGYGTGNEKLFF. DNA of the CDR3: TGTGCCAGTAGAGGGGGATACGGGACGGGAAATGAAAAACTGTTTTTT.

The J gene is TRBJ1-3, the V gene TRBV25-1, with 7 bases lining up with TRBD1. The CDR3 has 13 amino acids. The germline CDR1 and CDR2 sequences are MGHDK and SYGVNS. Trimming took 8 bases from V and 0 from J; bases not matched to a gene: 1. CDR3 sequence reads: CASRTGSGNTIYF. The CDR3 nucleotides read TGTGCCAGCCGGACAGGCTCTGGAAACACCATATATTTT.

The chain combines TRBV29-1 with TRBJ2-2; 9 bases are a match to TRBD1. The CDR3 runs to 13 residues. CDR1 and CDR2 (germline): SQVTM, ANQGSEA. V was pared by 6 bases and J by 7 bases, with 6 bases of the junction left unmatched. The CDR3 DNA is TGCAGCGTGGCGACAGGGGGTGTCGGGGAGCTGTTTTTT. This codes for CSVATGGVGELFF.

The V gene is TRBV11-2, the J gene TRBJ2-5, with D maybe TRBD2 (5 bases). Trimming took 0 bases from V and 8 from J, leaving 19 bases between them. CDR1 is SGHAT, CDR2 FQNNGV, per germline. CDR3 length: 16 amino acids. The CDR3 protein is CASSLEGVVPKNTQYF. The CDR3, as DNA: TGTGCCAGCAGCTTAGAGGGAGTCGTCCCCAAGAATACCCAGTACTTC.

The sample holds a few counts of this clone. This sequence joins TRBV10-1 and TRBJ1-5; weak D call: TRBD1 (6 bases). V was clipped by 9 bases and J by 1 base, with 13 bases between them. This CDR3 has 14 residues. The V gene's germline CDR1 is WNHNN and CDR2 SYGVQD (reference sequence). CDR3 bases: TGCGCCAGAGCCGTCGACAGGAGCAATCAGCCCCAGCATTTT. Its translation is CARAVDRSNQPQHF.

The gene calls are TRBV19 and TRBJ1-1, with a tentative D call TRBD1 (5 bases). This CDR3 is 15 amino acids long. In germline, CDR1 is LNHDA, CDR2 SQIVND (reference sequence). V lost 3 bases and J lost 7, with 18 bases in between. Written as DNA, the CDR3 is TGTGCCAGTAGTATTAATCAGGGCCGCGCAGGTGAAGCTTTCTTT. As protein: CASSINQGRAGEAFF.